The text below deals with one T cell receptor (beta chain). Its antigen is unidentified. Profiled with immunoSEQ multiplex PCR; TCRdb holds only in-frame clones, not every one. The sample has about 50,000 clones, approximately 91% seen once. The V segment lost 1 base and the J segment 7 bases; nucleotides outside the gene matches: 0. Germline values: CDR1 SGHTA, CDR2 FQGNSA. The CDR3 spans 14 residues. This specimen belongs to a study of graft-versus-host responses after intestinal transplantation. Across the study: For around three years after anti-thymocyte globulin induction, all recipients took tacrolimus and steroids.

Regarding the study as a whole: Recipient marrow harbored GvH clones, some of which surfaced first in ileum or blood.

Source: unstimulated CD4+ T cells sorted from spleen or lymph node cells, taken before transplant. This clonotype was obtained from a human donor who was the organ donor for an intestinal transplant. The chain employs TRBV7-2 and TRBJ2-1; 11 bases are shared with TRBD2. The CDR3 sequence is CASSLGLAGNEQFF. CDR3 nucleotide sequence: TGTGCCAGCAGCTTAGGACTAGCGGGAAATGAGCAGTTCTTC.